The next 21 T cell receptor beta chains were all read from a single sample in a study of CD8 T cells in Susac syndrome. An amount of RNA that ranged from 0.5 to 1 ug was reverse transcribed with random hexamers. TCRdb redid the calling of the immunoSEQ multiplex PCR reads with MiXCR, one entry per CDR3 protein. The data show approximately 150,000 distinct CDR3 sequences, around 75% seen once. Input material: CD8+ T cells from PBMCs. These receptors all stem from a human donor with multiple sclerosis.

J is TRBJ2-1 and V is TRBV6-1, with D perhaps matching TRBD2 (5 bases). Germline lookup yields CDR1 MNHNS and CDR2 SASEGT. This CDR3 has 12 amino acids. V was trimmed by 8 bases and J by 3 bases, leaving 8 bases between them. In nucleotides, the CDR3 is TGTGCCAGCGAAGAGGGCTACAATGAGCAGTTCTTC. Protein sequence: CASEEGYNEQFF.

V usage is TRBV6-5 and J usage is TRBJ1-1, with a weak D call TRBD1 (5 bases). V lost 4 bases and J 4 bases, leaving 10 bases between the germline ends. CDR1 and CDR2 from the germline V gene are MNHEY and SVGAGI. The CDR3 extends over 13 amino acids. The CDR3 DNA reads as TGTGCCAGCAGTTCCGGGGGGATCACTGAAGCTTTCTTT. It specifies CASSSGGITEAFF.

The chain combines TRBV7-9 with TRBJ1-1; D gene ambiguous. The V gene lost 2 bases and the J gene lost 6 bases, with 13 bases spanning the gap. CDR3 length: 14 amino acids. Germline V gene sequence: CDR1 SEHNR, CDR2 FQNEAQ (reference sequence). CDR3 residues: CASSLWLSGPEAFF. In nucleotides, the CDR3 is TGTGCCAGCAGCTTATGGTTGAGCGGACCTGAAGCTTTCTTT.

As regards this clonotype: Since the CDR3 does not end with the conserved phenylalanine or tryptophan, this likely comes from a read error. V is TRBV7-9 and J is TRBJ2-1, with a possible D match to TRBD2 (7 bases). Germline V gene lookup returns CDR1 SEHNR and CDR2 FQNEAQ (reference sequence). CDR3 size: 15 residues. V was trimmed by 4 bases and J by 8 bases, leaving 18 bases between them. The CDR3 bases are TGTGCCAGCAGCTCCGGGGGGCCCCGAGTCGATGAGCAGTTCCTC. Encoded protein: CASSSGGPRVDEQFL.

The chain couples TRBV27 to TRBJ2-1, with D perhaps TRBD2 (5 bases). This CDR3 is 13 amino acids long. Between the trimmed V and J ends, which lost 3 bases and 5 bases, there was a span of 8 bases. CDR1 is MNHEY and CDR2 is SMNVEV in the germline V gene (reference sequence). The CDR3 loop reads CASSFRGNNEQFF. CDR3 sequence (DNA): TGTGCCAGCAGTTTCCGGGGAAACAATGAGCAGTTCTTC.

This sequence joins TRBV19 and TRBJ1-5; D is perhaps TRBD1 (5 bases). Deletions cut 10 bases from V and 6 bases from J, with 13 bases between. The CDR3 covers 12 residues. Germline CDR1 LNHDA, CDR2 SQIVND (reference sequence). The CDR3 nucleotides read TGTGCCACCGGGACGGGTTCTCAGCCCCAGCATTTT. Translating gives CATGTGSQPQHF.

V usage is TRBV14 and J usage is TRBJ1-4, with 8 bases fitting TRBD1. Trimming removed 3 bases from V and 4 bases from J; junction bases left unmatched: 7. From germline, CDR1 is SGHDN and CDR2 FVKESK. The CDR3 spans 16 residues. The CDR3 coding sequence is TGTGCCAGCAGCCACGTTCGGACAGGGAATAATGAAAAACTGTTTTTT. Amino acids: CASSHVRTGNNEKLFF.

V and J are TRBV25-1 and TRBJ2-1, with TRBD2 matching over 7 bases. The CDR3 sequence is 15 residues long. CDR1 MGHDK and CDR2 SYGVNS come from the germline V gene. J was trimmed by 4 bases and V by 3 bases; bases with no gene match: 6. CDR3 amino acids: CASSDGSAGYNEQFF. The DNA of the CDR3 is TGTGCCAGCAGTGACGGATCAGCGGGGTACAATGAGCAGTTCTTC.

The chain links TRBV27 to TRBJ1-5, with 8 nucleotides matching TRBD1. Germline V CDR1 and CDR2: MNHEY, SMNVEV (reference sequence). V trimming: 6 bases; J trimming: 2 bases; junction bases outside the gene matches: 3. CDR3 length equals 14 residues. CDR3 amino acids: CASRMTGGNQPQHF. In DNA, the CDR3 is TGTGCCAGCAGAATGACAGGGGGCAATCAGCCCCAGCATTTT.

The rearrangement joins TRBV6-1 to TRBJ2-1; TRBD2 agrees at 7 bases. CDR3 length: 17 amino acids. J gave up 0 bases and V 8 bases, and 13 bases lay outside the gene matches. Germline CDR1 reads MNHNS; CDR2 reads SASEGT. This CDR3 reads CASDWRGKISSYNEQFF. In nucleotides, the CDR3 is TGTGCCAGCGACTGGCGGGGGAAGATAAGCTCCTACAATGAGCAGTTCTTC.

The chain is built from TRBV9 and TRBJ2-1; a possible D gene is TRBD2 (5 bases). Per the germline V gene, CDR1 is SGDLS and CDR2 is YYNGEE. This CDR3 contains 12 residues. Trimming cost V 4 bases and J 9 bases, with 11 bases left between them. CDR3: CASSPGGGEQFF. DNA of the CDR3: TGTGCCAGCAGCCCCGGTGGAGGTGAGCAGTTCTTC.

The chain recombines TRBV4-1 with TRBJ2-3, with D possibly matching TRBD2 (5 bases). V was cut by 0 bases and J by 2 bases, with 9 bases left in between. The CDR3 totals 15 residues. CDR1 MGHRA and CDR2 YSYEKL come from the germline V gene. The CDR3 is CASSQDPGFTDTQYF. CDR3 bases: TGCGCCAGCAGCCAAGATCCGGGGTTCACAGATACGCAGTATTTT.

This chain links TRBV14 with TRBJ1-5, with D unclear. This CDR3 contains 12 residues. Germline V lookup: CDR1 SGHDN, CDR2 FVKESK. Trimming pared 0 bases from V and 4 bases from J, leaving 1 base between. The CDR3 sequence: CASSQENQPQHF. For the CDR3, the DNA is TGTGCCAGCAGCCAAGAAAATCAGCCCCAGCATTTT.

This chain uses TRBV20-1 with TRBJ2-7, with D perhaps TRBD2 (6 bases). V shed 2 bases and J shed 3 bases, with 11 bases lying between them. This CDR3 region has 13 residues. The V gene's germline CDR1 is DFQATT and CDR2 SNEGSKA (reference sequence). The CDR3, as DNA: TGCAGTGCTAGAAACCCAGCGGGCTACGAGCAGTACTTC. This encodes CSARNPAGYEQYF.

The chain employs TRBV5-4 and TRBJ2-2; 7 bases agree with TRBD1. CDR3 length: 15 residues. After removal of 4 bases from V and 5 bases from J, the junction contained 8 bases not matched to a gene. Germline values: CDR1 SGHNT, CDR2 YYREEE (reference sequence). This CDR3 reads CASSDPETGTGELFF. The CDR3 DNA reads TGTGCCAGCAGCGACCCCGAGACAGGGACCGGGGAGCTGTTTTTT.

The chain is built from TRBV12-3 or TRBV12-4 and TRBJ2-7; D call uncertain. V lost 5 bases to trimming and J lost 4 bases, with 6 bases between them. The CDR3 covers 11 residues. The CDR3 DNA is TGTGCCAGCAGTGACGGATACGAGCAGTACGTC. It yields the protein CASSDGYEQYV.

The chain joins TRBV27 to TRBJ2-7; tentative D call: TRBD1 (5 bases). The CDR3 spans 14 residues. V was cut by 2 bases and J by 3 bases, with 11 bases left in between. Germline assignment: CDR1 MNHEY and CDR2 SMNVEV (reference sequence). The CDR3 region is CASSLDRNNYEQYF. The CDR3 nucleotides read TGTGCCAGCAGTTTAGACAGAAATAACTACGAGCAGTACTTC.

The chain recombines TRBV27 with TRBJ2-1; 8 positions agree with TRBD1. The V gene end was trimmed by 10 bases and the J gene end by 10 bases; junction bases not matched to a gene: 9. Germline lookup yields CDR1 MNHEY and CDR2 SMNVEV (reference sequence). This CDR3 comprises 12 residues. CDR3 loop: CAILDRAGEQFF. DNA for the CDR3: TGTGCCATCCTGGACAGGGCTGGCGAGCAGTTCTTC.

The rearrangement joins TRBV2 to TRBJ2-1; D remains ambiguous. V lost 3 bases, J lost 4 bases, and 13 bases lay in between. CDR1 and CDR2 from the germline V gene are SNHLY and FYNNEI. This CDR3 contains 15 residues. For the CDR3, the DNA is TGTGCCAGCAGTGATACCGCACCGAAGTACAATGAGCAGTTCTTC. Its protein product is CASSDTAPKYNEQFF.

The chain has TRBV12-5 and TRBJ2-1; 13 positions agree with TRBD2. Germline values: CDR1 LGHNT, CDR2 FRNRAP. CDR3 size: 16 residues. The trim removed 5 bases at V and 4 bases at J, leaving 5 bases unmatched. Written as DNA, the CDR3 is TGTGCTAGTGGTCCCACTAGCGGGGGGGAGTACAATGAGCAGTTCTTC. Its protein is CASGPTSGGEYNEQFF.

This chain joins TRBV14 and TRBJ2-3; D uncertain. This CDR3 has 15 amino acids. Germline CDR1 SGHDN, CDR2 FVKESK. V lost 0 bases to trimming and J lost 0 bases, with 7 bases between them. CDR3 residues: CASSQDEHSTDTQYF. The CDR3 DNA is TGTGCCAGCAGCCAAGATGAACACAGCACAGATACGCAGTATTTT.